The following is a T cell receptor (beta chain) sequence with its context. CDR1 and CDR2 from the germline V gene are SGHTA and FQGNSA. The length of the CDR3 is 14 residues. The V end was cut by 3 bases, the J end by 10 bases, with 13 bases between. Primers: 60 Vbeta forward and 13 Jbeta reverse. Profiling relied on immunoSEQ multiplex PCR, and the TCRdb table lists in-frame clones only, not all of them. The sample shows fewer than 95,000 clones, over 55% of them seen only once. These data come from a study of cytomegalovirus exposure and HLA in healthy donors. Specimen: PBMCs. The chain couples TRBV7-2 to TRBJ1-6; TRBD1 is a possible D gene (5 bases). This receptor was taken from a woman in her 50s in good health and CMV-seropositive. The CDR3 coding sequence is TGTGCCAGCAGCTTCAAAGGGGAGGGCTCACCCCTCCACTTT. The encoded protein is CASSFKGEGSPLHF.